This T cell receptor beta chain is drawn from a study of shared clonotypes between healthy human individuals. Study as a whole: Used for every donor were three CD4 naive, three CD4 memory, two CD8 naive and one CD8 memory plate.

Clones were read by immunoSEQ multiplex PCR, and TCRdb kept only the in-frame ones, dropping some. The data show around 2,100,000 clones, about 95% seen once. Details on this clone: Its target is unknown.

The CDR3 is 14 amino acids. V was shortened by 2 bases and J by 0 bases, with 8 bases between the two germline ends. Looked up from germline, CDR1 is SGHNT and CDR2 is YYREEE (reference sequence). The study, taken as a whole, reports: Clonotypes which were not shared had lower generation probabilities than clonotypes that all four donors shared. Larger richness was generally estimated for naive than memory subsets.

Cells designated naive CD8 were CD45RO-negative and were positively selected for CCR7, with terminally differentiated effector memory CD45RA+ cells excluded. Sequences were obtained from naive CD8+ T cells sorted from blood. The chain is built from TRBV5-4 and TRBJ1-1; D uncertain. This receptor was identified in a man between 18 and 35 years old in good health. For the CDR3, the DNA is TGTGCCAGCAGCTTTGACGTTATGAACACTGAAGCTTTCTTT. It yields the protein CASSFDVMNTEAFF.